This entry lists 13 T cell receptor beta chains sequenced from one sample in a study of cytomegalovirus exposure and HLA in healthy donors (dated by TCRdb to 2016 to 2017). Library prep was done by the immunoSEQ multiplex PCR assay. For the multiplex PCR, a mixture combining 60 forward primers for TCR Vbeta segments and 13 reverse primers for TCR Jbeta segments was used. TCRdb retrieved this table from immuneACCESS and kept in-frame rearrangements only. Not all clones are present; in checked studies, unresolved V genes account for under half, and no reason is known for the remainder. This sample lists about 76,000 clones; approximately 79% were detected once. In total, the top ten clones hold 2% to 3% of the sample. Sequencing was performed on PBMCs. These receptors were taken from a man aged 25-45 years in good health and CMV-seronegative.

The rearrangement uses TRBV14 and TRBJ1-2, with D uncertain. Germline assignment: CDR1 SGHDN and CDR2 FVKESK. Deletions cut 0 bases from V and 8 bases from J, with 13 bases between. This CDR3 has 14 amino acids. CDR3: CASSQDVGVGGYTF. CDR3 nucleotide sequence: TGTGCCAGCAGCCAAGATGTGGGAGTCGGCGGCTACACCTTC. Full variable domain (rest looked up from reference TRBV14 and TRBJ1-2): EAGVTQFPSHSVIEKGQTVTLRCDPISGHDNLYWYRRVMGKEIKFLLHFVKESKQDESGMPNNRFLAERTGGTYSTLKVQPAELEDSGVYFCASSQDVGVGGYTFGSGTRLTVV.

This clone was recorded a few times. The chain has TRBV19 and TRBJ1-5, with 8 nucleotides matching TRBD1. Per the germline V gene, CDR1 is LNHDA and CDR2 is SQIVND (reference sequence). CDR3 length: 16 residues. The V and J ends lost 10 bases and 1 base, in that order; junction bases with no gene match: 12. CDR3 nucleotide sequence: TGTGCCACCTTGGGGCAGGGGGCGCGAAGCAATCAGCCCCAGCATTTT. Its translation: CATLGQGARSNQPQHF.

V usage is TRBV28 and J usage is TRBJ2-4, with D maybe TRBD1 (5 bases). Germline CDR1 and CDR2: MDHEN and SYDVKM. The V end was cut by 5 bases, the J end by 3 bases, with 17 bases between. The length of the CDR3 is 16 residues. This CDR3 reads CASSLRQLVGKNIQYF. CDR3 nucleotides: TGTGCCAGCAGTCTTAGACAGTTAGTCGGCAAAAACATTCAGTACTTC.

V gene TRBV4-3 combines with J gene TRBJ2-2; possibly TRBD1 for D (6 bases). Looked up from germline, CDR1 is LGHNA and CDR2 is YSLEER. This CDR3 is 13 amino acids long. The V end lost 1 base, the J end lost 8 bases, and 8 bases lay between the germline ends. CDR3 DNA: TGCGCCAGCAGCCAAGTGGGACAAGGGGAGCTGTTTTTT. Translated, it gives CASSQVGQGELFF.

This clone occurred once. The chain joins TRBV12-5 to TRBJ2-3, with TRBD2 as a possible D gene (5 bases). V was pared by 3 bases and J by 2 bases, with 12 bases between. The CDR3 extends over 15 amino acids. From germline, CDR1 is LGHNT and CDR2 FRNRAP. This CDR3 is CASGFLGAYTDTQYF. The DNA of the CDR3 is TGTGCTAGTGGTTTCTTGGGAGCGTACACAGATACGCAGTATTTT.

The chain recombines TRBV27 with TRBJ2-5; D is uncertain. Judging by the DNA end, TRBJ2-7 fits better; the J call may be wrong. CDR1 is MNHEY and CDR2 is SMNVEV in the germline V gene (reference sequence). The CDR3 runs 14 residues. CDR3 coding DNA: TGTGCCAGCAAGTTGCGCCTGTCATACTACGAGCAGTACTTC. Its protein product is CASKLRLSYYEQYF.

The rearrangement uses TRBV7-9 and TRBJ2-7; TRBD1 agrees at 8 bases. V lost 1 base to trimming and J lost 5 bases; unmatched junction nucleotides: 4. The CDR3 contains 14 residues. The V gene's germline CDR1 is SEHNR and CDR2 FQNEAQ (reference sequence). CDR3 sequence (DNA): TGTGCCAGCAGCTTAGGCCGGACAGGGAACGAGCAGTACTTC. Translating it yields CASSLGRTGNEQYF.

V and J are TRBV7-2 and TRBJ2-3; D is perhaps TRBD1 (5 bases). The length of the CDR3 is 16 residues. Germline V CDR1 and CDR2: SGHTA, FQGNSA. The V end lost 0 bases, the J end lost 1 base, and 11 bases lay between the germline ends. The CDR3 nucleotides are TGTGCCAGCAGCTTAGCTGGGGCAGGAGGCACAGATACGCAGTATTTT. Amino acid sequence: CASSLAGAGGTDTQYF.

The chain has TRBV28 and TRBJ2-2; no reliable D call. From germline, CDR1 is MDHEN and CDR2 SYDVKM. The CDR3 has 12 amino acids. The V gene lost 5 bases and the J gene lost 2 bases, with 3 bases spanning the gap. The CDR3 is CASSINTGELFF. The CDR3 DNA reads TGTGCCAGCAGTATAAACACCGGGGAGCTGTTTTTT.

The V and J genes are TRBV14 and TRBJ2-1, with 11 positions matching TRBD2. J was trimmed by 2 bases and V by 2 bases; bases with no gene match: 5. This CDR3 has 17 residues. Germline CDR1 SGHDN, CDR2 FVKESK. CDR3 DNA: TGTGCCAGCAGCCAATCGGGGGGACTAGCGGCCTACAATGAGCAGTTCTTC. Translation: CASSQSGGLAAYNEQFF. Full variable domain (missing parts from reference TRBV14 and TRBJ2-1): EAGVTQFPSHSVIEKGQTVTLRCDPISGHDNLYWYRRVMGKEIKFLLHFVKESKQDESGMPNNRFLAERTGGTYSTLKVQPAELEDSGVYFCASSQSGGLAAYNEQFFGPGTRLTVL.

This chain links TRBV7-2 with TRBJ1-2; D is unclear. Trimming stripped 2 bases from V and 1 base from J, with 8 bases between. This CDR3 is built from 14 residues. Looked up from germline, CDR1 is SGHTA and CDR2 is FQGNSA. This CDR3 reads CASSLHGNNYGYTF. For the CDR3, the DNA is TGTGCCAGCAGCTTACATGGCAATAACTATGGCTACACCTTC.

The gene calls are TRBV6-1 and TRBJ1-1; 7 positions match TRBD1. Germline lookup yields CDR1 MNHNS and CDR2 SASEGT. The J segment lost 8 bases and the V segment lost 0 bases, leaving 15 bases of the junction unmatched. The CDR3 has 17 amino acids. The DNA for the CDR3 is TGTGCCAGCAGTGAAGCGCTGGAGGGGGCCCCGATCGGGGAAGCTTTCTTT. Amino acid sequence: CASSEALEGAPIGEAFF.

The rearrangement uses TRBV6-5 and TRBJ1-2; tentative D call: TRBD1 (6 bases). Deletions cut 5 bases from V and 8 bases from J, with 12 bases between. There are 12 residues in the CDR3. Germline V lookup: CDR1 MNHEY, CDR2 SVGAGI. DNA for the CDR3: TGTGCCAGCAGTCGTACAGGGTTGGGCTACACCTTC. Residues: CASSRTGLGYTF.